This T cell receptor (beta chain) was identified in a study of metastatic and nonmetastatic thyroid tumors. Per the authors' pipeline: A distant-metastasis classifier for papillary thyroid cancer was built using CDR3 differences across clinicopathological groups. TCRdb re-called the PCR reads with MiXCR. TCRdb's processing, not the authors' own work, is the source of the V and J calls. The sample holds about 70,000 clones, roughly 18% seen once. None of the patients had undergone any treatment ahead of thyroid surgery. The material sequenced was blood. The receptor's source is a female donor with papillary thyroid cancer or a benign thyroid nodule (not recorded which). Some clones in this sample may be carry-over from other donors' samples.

This CDR3 reads CASSARAGGDEQFF. CDR3 nucleotide sequence: TGTGCCAGCAGTGCGCGAGCGGGAGGGGATGAGCAGTTCTTC. This sequence joins TRBV25-1 and TRBJ2-1; 10 nucleotides agree with TRBD2. Looked up from germline, CDR1 is MGHDK and CDR2 is SYGVNS. This CDR3 comprises 14 residues. The trim removed 4 bases at V and 8 bases at J, leaving 5 bases unmatched.